These T cell receptor beta chains were read from a single sample in a study of STAT3 mutations in large granular lymphocyte leukemia. Some clones are missing from TCRdb's copy, which holds only in-frame ones; the method was immunoSEQ multiplex PCR. The sample lists roughly 31,000 clones, 60% to 85% seen once, with about 32% in the top ten. The sample consisted of peripheral blood mononuclear cells. These receptors originate from a woman between 50 and 59 years old with T-cell large granular lymphocyte leukemia. Some clones in this sample may be carry-over from other donors' samples. CDR3s include the opening cysteine and the closing phenylalanine or tryptophan. D genes are given only for firm matches. Where a row states a size, it is once, few, many or the class of an expanded clone; other rows omit it.

J gene: TRBJ1-5
V gene: TRBV27
CDR3 length: 16
clone size: NA
D gene: TRBD1
CDR3 protein: CASSPWTGSGRQPQHF
CDR3 DNA: TGTGCCAGCAGTCCGTGGACAGGGAGTGGAAGGCAGCCCCAGCATTTT

J gene: TRBJ1-5
V gene: TRBV5-3
CDR3 length: 15
clone size: NA
D gene: TRBD1
CDR3 protein: CAGRTGTDSNQPQHF
CDR3 DNA: TGTGCCGGCCGGACCGGGACAGACAGCAATCAGCCCCAGCATTTT

J gene: TRBJ2-7
V gene: TRBV5-6
CDR3 length: 16
clone size: NA
D gene: NA
CDR3 protein: CASRGLSSRTTNEQYF
CDR3 DNA: TGTGCCAGCAGGGGTCTATCGTCGCGGACTACAAACGAGCAGTACTTC

J gene: TRBJ2-3
V gene: TRBV5-4
CDR3 length: 13
clone size: NA
D gene: NA
CDR3 protein: CASTPGGTHTQYF
CDR3 DNA: TGTGCCAGCACCCCCGGCGGGACGCATACGCAGTATTTT

J gene: TRBJ1-1
V gene: TRBV30
CDR3 length: 13
clone size: NA
D gene: NA
CDR3 protein: CAWSRGGATEAFF
CDR3 DNA: TGTGCCTGGTCCCGAGGGGGGGCCACTGAAGCTTTCTTT

J gene: TRBJ2-7
V gene: TRBV7-4
CDR3 length: 16
clone size: once
D gene: TRBD2
CDR3 protein: CASSLPVGGEAYEQYF
CDR3 DNA: TGTGCCAGCAGCTTACCGGTGGGAGGGGAGGCCTACGAGCAGTACTTC

J gene: TRBJ1-4
V gene: TRBV5-1
CDR3 length: 16
clone size: NA
D gene: NA
CDR3 protein: CASSLGMGVGNEKLFF
CDR3 DNA: TGCGCCAGCAGCTTGGGTATGGGGGTCGGTAATGAAAAACTGTTTTTT

J gene: TRBJ1-1
V gene: TRBV4-2
CDR3 length: 17
clone size: NA
D gene: NA
CDR3 protein: CASSQGAPGQLNTEAFF
CDR3 DNA: TGTGCCAGCAGCCAAGGGGCCCCTGGACAGTTGAACACTGAAGCTTTCTTT

J gene: TRBJ2-7
V gene: TRBV27
CDR3 length: 18
clone size: NA
D gene: TRBD1
CDR3 protein: CASSLNGPTGGTSYEQYF
CDR3 DNA: TGTGCCAGCAGTTTAAATGGGCCCACAGGGGGCACCTCCTACGAGCAGTACTTC

J gene: TRBJ2-5
V gene: TRBV5-1
CDR3 length: 11
clone size: NA
D gene: NA
CDR3 protein: CASSLQETQYF
CDR3 DNA: TGCGCCAGCAGCTTACAAGAGACCCAGTACTTC

J gene: TRBJ1-1
V gene: TRBV5-6
CDR3 length: 12
clone size: NA
D gene: NA
CDR3 protein: CASSFPNTEAFF
CDR3 DNA: TGTGCCAGCAGCTTCCCGAACACTGAAGCTTTCTTT

J gene: TRBJ2-5
V gene: TRBV7-9
CDR3 length: 16
clone size: NA
D gene: NA
CDR3 protein: CASSLGLGAFQETQYF
CDR3 DNA: TGTGCCAGCAGCTTAGGGTTGGGTGCCTTCCAAGAGACCCAGTACTTC

J gene: TRBJ1-1
V gene: TRBV18
CDR3 length: 18
clone size: once
D gene: NA
CDR3 protein: CASSRAGGLENMNTEAFF
CDR3 DNA: TGTGCCAGCTCAAGGGCGGGAGGGCTCGAGAACATGAACACTGAAGCTTTCTTT

J gene: TRBJ1-1
V gene: TRBV6-1
CDR3 length: 14
clone size: few
D gene: TRBD1
CDR3 protein: CASRGTGVGAEAFF
CDR3 DNA: TGTGCCAGCAGAGGAACAGGGGTCGGCGCTGAAGCTTTCTTT

J gene: TRBJ1-5
V gene: TRBV6-5
CDR3 length: 13
clone size: NA
D gene: NA
CDR3 protein: CASRGGAAQPQHF
CDR3 DNA: TGTGCCAGCCGGGGTGGGGCGGCTCAGCCCCAGCATTTT

J gene: TRBJ2-7
V gene: TRBV2
CDR3 length: 15
clone size: NA
D gene: NA
CDR3 protein: CASSPTPSRAYEQYF
CDR3 DNA: TGTGCCAGCAGTCCTACCCCATCGAGGGCCTACGAGCAGTACTTC

J gene: TRBJ1-2
V gene: TRBV7-9
CDR3 length: 16
clone size: NA
D gene: NA
CDR3 protein: CASSLGPGAQNYGYTF
CDR3 DNA: TGTGCCAGCAGCCTAGGGCCCGGGGCCCAGAACTATGGCTACACCTTC

J gene: TRBJ2-5
V gene: TRBV20-1
CDR3 length: 9
clone size: NA
D gene: NA
CDR3 protein: CSARQPQYF
CDR3 DNA: TGCAGTGCTAGACAACCCCAGTACTTC

J gene: TRBJ1-2
V gene: TRBV7-9
CDR3 length: 15
clone size: NA
D gene: NA
CDR3 protein: CASSLILSADYGYTF
CDR3 DNA: TGTGCCAGCAGCTTAATTTTGAGTGCGGACTATGGCTACACCTTC

J gene: TRBJ2-5
V gene: TRBV29-1
CDR3 length: 11
clone size: NA
D gene: NA
CDR3 protein: CSVLGGETQYF
CDR3 DNA: TGCAGCGTCTTGGGCGGGGAGACCCAGTACTTC

J gene: TRBJ1-4
V gene: TRBV28
CDR3 length: 15
clone size: NA
D gene: NA
CDR3 protein: CASSPGGEDNEKLFF
CDR3 DNA: TGTGCCAGCAGTCCGGGGGGGGAGGATAATGAAAAACTGTTTTTT

J gene: TRBJ2-7
V gene: TRBV4-1
CDR3 length: 14
clone size: NA
D gene: TRBD2
CDR3 protein: CASSPRENLYEQYF
CDR3 DNA: TGCGCCAGCAGCCCGCGGGAGAATCTCTACGAGCAGTACTTC

J gene: TRBJ2-7
V gene: TRBV4-3
CDR3 length: 18
clone size: NA
D gene: TRBD1
CDR3 protein: CASSQEIGRWDRVYEQYF
CDR3 DNA: TGCGCCAGCAGCCAAGAAATTGGTAGGTGGGACAGGGTCTACGAGCAGTACTTC

J gene: TRBJ2-3
V gene: TRBV7-2
CDR3 length: 17
clone size: NA
D gene: NA
CDR3 protein: CASSSPATTFSTDTQYF
CDR3 DNA: TGTGCCAGCAGCTCCCCGGCTACCACCTTTAGCACAGATACGCAGTATTTT

J gene: TRBJ2-7
V gene: TRBV18
CDR3 length: 18
clone size: NA
D gene: TRBD2
CDR3 protein: CASSPSPGLAGGPYEQYF
CDR3 DNA: TGTGCCAGCTCACCTTCCCCGGGATTAGCGGGAGGGCCCTACGAGCAGTACTTC

J gene: TRBJ1-2
V gene: TRBV7-9
CDR3 length: 16
clone size: NA
D gene: NA
CDR3 protein: CASSLPAQKFNYGYTF
CDR3 DNA: TGTGCCAGCAGCTTACCCGCACAGAAGTTTAACTATGGCTACACCTTC

J gene: TRBJ2-6
V gene: TRBV27
CDR3 length: 15
clone size: NA
D gene: TRBD1
CDR3 protein: CASTGFSSGANVLTF
CDR3 DNA: TGTGCATCGACAGGGTTCTCTTCTGGGGCCAACGTCCTGACTTTC

J gene: TRBJ2-7
V gene: TRBV30
CDR3 length: 20
clone size: medium-sized
D gene: TRBD2
CDR3 protein: CAWSNRVPGASGIPAYEQYF
CDR3 DNA: TGTGCCTGGAGTAATCGCGTCCCTGGGGCTAGCGGGATTCCTGCCTACGAGCAGTACTTC

J gene: TRBJ1-6
V gene: TRBV27
CDR3 length: 14
clone size: NA
D gene: NA
CDR3 protein: CASSLGRTNSPLHF
CDR3 DNA: TGTGCCAGCAGTTTGGGACGGACAAATTCACCCCTCCACTTT

J gene: TRBJ2-3
V gene: TRBV5-4
CDR3 length: 12
clone size: NA
D gene: NA
CDR3 protein: CASSLSTDTQYF
CDR3 DNA: TGTGCCAGCAGCTTGAGCACAGATACGCAGTATTTT

J gene: TRBJ2-7
V gene: TRBV7-2
CDR3 length: 13
clone size: NA
D gene: TRBD1
CDR3 protein: CASSDRGRYEQYF
CDR3 DNA: TGTGCCAGCAGCGACAGGGGGCGATACGAGCAGTACTTC

J gene: TRBJ1-1
V gene: TRBV19
CDR3 length: 14
clone size: NA
D gene: TRBD1
CDR3 protein: CASSIRGGSTEAFF
CDR3 DNA: TGTGCCAGTAGTATCAGGGGGGGCTCGACTGAAGCTTTCTTT

J gene: TRBJ1-5
V gene: TRBV7-2
CDR3 length: 17
clone size: NA
D gene: NA
CDR3 protein: CASSLVPGPLASQPQHF
CDR3 DNA: TGTGCCAGCAGCTTGGTACCGGGACCATTAGCTTCTCAGCCCCAGCATTTT

J gene: TRBJ2-5
V gene: TRBV15
CDR3 length: 15
clone size: NA
D gene: NA
CDR3 protein: CATSRVQGVGETQYF
CDR3 DNA: TGTGCCACCAGCAGAGTACAGGGAGTGGGCGAGACCCAGTACTTC

J gene: TRBJ1-5
V gene: TRBV18
CDR3 length: 15
clone size: NA
D gene: TRBD1
CDR3 protein: CASSPDRQGNQPQHF
CDR3 DNA: TGTGCCAGCTCACCGGACCGACAGGGGAATCAGCCCCAGCATTTT

J gene: TRBJ2-7
V gene: TRBV2
CDR3 length: 14
clone size: NA
D gene: NA
CDR3 protein: CASTGGRLENEQYF
CDR3 DNA: TGTGCCTCTACAGGCGGGCGGCTTGAGAACGAGCAGTACTTC

J gene: TRBJ1-1
V gene: TRBV9
CDR3 length: 14
clone size: few
D gene: TRBD1
CDR3 protein: CASSGGTGPYEAFF
CDR3 DNA: TGTGCCAGCAGCGGCGGGACAGGGCCTTATGAAGCTTTCTTT